A selection of T cell receptor beta chains follows, all from one sample in a study of beta chain features in type 1 diabetes. Profiled with immunoSEQ multiplex PCR; TCRdb holds only in-frame clones, not every one. The sample carries over 200,000 clones, about 11% recorded once. Material for sequencing was naive CD4+ T cells from blood. The receptors shown here come from a man aged 30 to 39 with type 1 diabetes. Each CDR3 is given with its conserved first and last residue. A D gene is named only where the DNA matches it firmly. Clone size is stated in some rows and not others, as once, few, many or a class when expanded.

clone size: -; D gene: -; V gene: TRBV5-4; J gene: TRBJ1-1; CDR3 DNA: TGTGCCAGCAGCTTGGCCGACAGGCGAACGCCAGAAGCTTTCTTT; CDR3 protein: CASSLADRRTPEAFF
clone size: -; D gene: TRBD2; V gene: TRBV9; J gene: TRBJ2-3; CDR3 DNA: TGTGCCAGCAGCGTAGGACGGACTAGCGGTTCAGATACGCAGTATTTT; CDR3 protein: CASSVGRTSGSDTQYF
clone size: few; D gene: TRBD2; V gene: TRBV9; J gene: TRBJ2-3; CDR3 DNA: TGTGCCAGCAGCGCGGGACTAGCGGGAGATACGCAGTATTTT; CDR3 protein: CASSAGLAGDTQYF
clone size: few; D gene: TRBD2; V gene: TRBV2; J gene: TRBJ2-5; CDR3 DNA: TGTGCCAGCAGTAATCGACTAGCGGGGCAAGAGACCCAGTACTTC; CDR3 protein: CASSNRLAGQETQYF
clone size: -; D gene: -; V gene: TRBV2; J gene: TRBJ1-2; CDR3 DNA: TGTGCCAGCTCCTCAGGTGGTAACTATGGCTACACCTTC; CDR3 protein: CASSSGGNYGYTF
clone size: few; D gene: TRBD1; V gene: TRBV19; J gene: TRBJ1-5; CDR3 DNA: TGTGCCAGTAGTACAGGGACAGACAATCAGCCCCAGCATTTT; CDR3 protein: CASSTGTDNQPQHF
clone size: few; D gene: -; V gene: TRBV28; J gene: TRBJ1-5; CDR3 DNA: TGTGCCAGCGGCCAGCGAGGGGGGGGCCAGCCCCAGCATTTT; CDR3 protein: CASGQRGGGQPQHF
clone size: -; D gene: -; V gene: TRBV20-1; J gene: TRBJ2-7; CDR3 DNA: TGCAGTGCTTTGTCAGGTTACGAGCAGTACTTC; CDR3 protein: CSALSGYEQYF
clone size: -; D gene: TRBD1; V gene: TRBV5-1; J gene: TRBJ1-3; CDR3 DNA: TGCGCCAGCAGCATCGGACAGGTCCTCCCCTCTGGAAACACCATATATTTT; CDR3 protein: CASSIGQVLPSGNTIYF
clone size: few; D gene: -; V gene: TRBV12-5; J gene: TRBJ2-2; CDR3 DNA: TGTGCTAGTGGTTTGGTTTTAGCCGGGGAGCTGTTTTTT; CDR3 protein: CASGLVLAGELFF
clone size: few; D gene: -; V gene: TRBV9; J gene: TRBJ1-2; CDR3 DNA: TGTGCCAGCAGCGTAGGTGGGGGCGAGAGGTATGGCTACACCTTC; CDR3 protein: CASSVGGGERYGYTF
clone size: -; D gene: -; V gene: TRBV9; J gene: TRBJ2-5; CDR3 DNA: TGTGCCAGCAGCGCCGGACAATTCCAAGAGACCCAGTACTTC; CDR3 protein: CASSAGQFQETQYF
clone size: few; D gene: TRBD1; V gene: TRBV18; J gene: TRBJ2-5; CDR3 DNA: TGTGCCAGCTCACCCCGGACAGGGTTTGGGCAAGAGACCCAGTACTTC; CDR3 protein: CASSPRTGFGQETQYF
clone size: few; D gene: -; V gene: TRBV19; J gene: TRBJ1-5; CDR3 DNA: TGTGCCAGTAGGGACTATAGCAATCAGCCCCAGCATTTT; CDR3 protein: CASRDYSNQPQHF
clone size: few; D gene: -; V gene: TRBV21-1; J gene: TRBJ1-2; CDR3 DNA: TGTGCCAGCAGAAGGGGGGGCGGCTATGGCTACACCTTC; CDR3 protein: CASRRGGGYGYTF
clone size: -; D gene: -; V gene: TRBV6-1; J gene: TRBJ2-3; CDR3 DNA: TGTGCCGGGGAGAGCACAGATACGCAGTATTTT; CDR3 protein: CAGESTDTQYF
clone size: -; D gene: TRBD2; V gene: TRBV2; J gene: TRBJ2-1; CDR3 DNA: TGTGCCAGCAGAGCCCCGGGACTAGCGGGCAATGAGCAGTTCTTC; CDR3 protein: CASRAPGLAGNEQFF
clone size: few; D gene: -; V gene: TRBV7-3; J gene: TRBJ2-3; CDR3 DNA: TGTGCCAGCAGCTTTTACTCGTCCACAGATACGCAGTATTTT; CDR3 protein: CASSFYSSTDTQYF
clone size: -; D gene: TRBD1; V gene: TRBV30; J gene: TRBJ1-2; CDR3 DNA: TGTGCCTGGAACAGGCGGACAGGGACCTTATACACCTTC; CDR3 protein: CAWNRRTGTLYTF
clone size: -; D gene: TRBD2; V gene: TRBV29-1; J gene: TRBJ2-3; CDR3 DNA: TGCAGCTGTGGACTAGCCTCAGATACGCAGTATTTT; CDR3 protein: CSCGLASDTQYF
clone size: -; D gene: TRBD1; V gene: TRBV2; J gene: TRBJ1-6; CDR3 DNA: TGTGCCAGCAGAGCAACCGGGACAGGGTTTTCACCCCTCCACTTT; CDR3 protein: CASRATGTGFSPLHF
clone size: once; D gene: -; V gene: TRBV15; J gene: TRBJ2-5; CDR3 DNA: TGTGCCACCAGCAGAGATAGGTCGGCGGGGCAAGAGACCCAGTACTTC; CDR3 protein: CATSRDRSAGQETQYF
clone size: few; D gene: TRBD2; V gene: TRBV28; J gene: TRBJ2-3; CDR3 DNA: TGTGCCAGCAGTTCCTCGGGAGGGCGCGGGCCCACAGATACGCAGTATTTT; CDR3 protein: CASSSSGGRGPTDTQYF
clone size: -; D gene: TRBD2; V gene: TRBV18; J gene: TRBJ2-3; CDR3 DNA: TGTGCCAGCTCACCACCGGGAGGGGCGCCGGATACGCAGTATTTT; CDR3 protein: CASSPPGGAPDTQYF
clone size: -; D gene: -; V gene: TRBV18; J gene: TRBJ1-2; CDR3 DNA: TGTGCCACCAAACGGACAGAGCCACCTAACTATGGCTACACCTTC; CDR3 protein: CATKRTEPPNYGYTF
clone size: few; D gene: TRBD1; V gene: TRBV29-1; J gene: TRBJ2-7; CDR3 DNA: TGCAGCGTTGAGCGGGACAGGGCTCTGTACTTC; CDR3 protein: CSVERDRALYF
clone size: -; D gene: TRBD1; V gene: TRBV28; J gene: TRBJ2-7; CDR3 DNA: TGTGCCATCGGGGACAGGGGTTACGAGCAGTACTTC; CDR3 protein: CAIGDRGYEQYF
clone size: -; D gene: TRBD1; V gene: TRBV4-2; J gene: TRBJ1-2; CDR3 DNA: TGTGCCAGCAGCCGTAGTGCGCTGGGACAGGGAGGAGTCTATGGCTACACCTTC; CDR3 protein: CASSRSALGQGGVYGYTF
clone size: -; D gene: TRBD1; V gene: TRBV4-2; J gene: TRBJ1-4; CDR3 DNA: TGTGCCAGCAGCCATGAACCGGGACAGGCTAATGAAAAACTGTTTTTT; CDR3 protein: CASSHEPGQANEKLFF
clone size: few; D gene: -; V gene: TRBV13; J gene: TRBJ1-1; CDR3 DNA: TGTGCCAGCAGCCCCGAGGGGGTGGCGGGGGCTGAAGCTTTCTTT; CDR3 protein: CASSPEGVAGAEAFF
clone size: few; D gene: -; V gene: TRBV11-2; J gene: TRBJ2-3; CDR3 DNA: TGTGCCAGCAGCTTCCGGGATACGCAGTATTTT; CDR3 protein: CASSFRDTQYF
clone size: few; D gene: TRBD1; V gene: TRBV29-1; J gene: TRBJ2-2; CDR3 DNA: TGCAGCGCATTGGACAGGGCGAAGTCCGGGGAGCTGTTTTTT; CDR3 protein: CSALDRAKSGELFF
clone size: -; D gene: -; V gene: TRBV5-1; J gene: TRBJ2-5; CDR3 DNA: TGCGCCAGCAGCTTCAGGGGGGCCCAAGAGACCCAGTACTTC; CDR3 protein: CASSFRGAQETQYF
clone size: -; D gene: TRBD2; V gene: TRBV2; J gene: TRBJ2-5; CDR3 DNA: TGTGCCAGCAGTCTGAGCGGGGGGGCTTTGCAGACCCAGTACTTC; CDR3 protein: CASSLSGGALQTQYF
clone size: -; D gene: -; V gene: TRBV28; J gene: TRBJ1-2; CDR3 DNA: TGTGCCAGCAGTTTATGGGCAGGGTCCTATGGCTACACCTTC; CDR3 protein: CASSLWAGSYGYTF
clone size: -; D gene: -; V gene: TRBV27; J gene: TRBJ1-4; CDR3 DNA: TGTGCCAGCAGTTTGGACGGGGGGTCCAAACTGTTTTTT; CDR3 protein: CASSLDGGSKLFF
clone size: few; D gene: TRBD2; V gene: TRBV4-3; J gene: TRBJ2-3; CDR3 DNA: TGCGCCAGCAGCCTGGGACTAGCGGGGTCCACAGATACGCAGTATTTT; CDR3 protein: CASSLGLAGSTDTQYF
clone size: few; D gene: -; V gene: TRBV9; J gene: TRBJ2-3; CDR3 DNA: TGTGCCAGCAGCCCAGGGGTAGATACGCAGTATTTT; CDR3 protein: CASSPGVDTQYF
clone size: few; D gene: TRBD1; V gene: TRBV14; J gene: TRBJ1-2; CDR3 DNA: TGTGCCAGCAGCCGCGTTCCGGGACAGTTACCTTCTGGCACCTTC; CDR3 protein: CASSRVPGQLPSGTF
clone size: few; D gene: -; V gene: TRBV28; J gene: TRBJ2-7; CDR3 DNA: TGTGCCTACGGTCCGGCCTACGAGCAGTACTTC; CDR3 protein: CAYGPAYEQYF